This is a list of T cell receptor beta chains from one sample in a study of vaccination effects on CD4 cells after COVID-19. The data were produced by immunoSEQ multiplex PCR, yet TCRdb's version contains in-frame clones alone and is incomplete. The sample lists tens of thousands of clones, roughly 76% occurring once. Antigen specificity for these receptors is unknown. The sequences come from CD4+ T cells from PBMCs cultured with SARS-CoV-2 spike peptides, collected after COVID-19 vaccination. These receptors came from a human donor who received a COVID-19 vaccine. Some clones in this sample may be carry-over from other donors' samples. Both conserved end residues are part of each CDR3.

J,V,CDR3
TRBJ1-2,TRBV2,CASSWTGGDYGYTF
TRBJ2-1,TRBV6-4,CASSVYSGGAYNEQFF
TRBJ1-3,TRBV30,CAWSREQGNGNTIYF
TRBJ2-1,TRBV5-1,CASSPRLAGDEQFF
TRBJ1-1,TRBV9,CASSVVQQDEAFF
TRBJ2-5,TRBV5-1,CASSLEPGGLETQYF
TRBJ1-1,TRBV7-3,CASSLQGSGNTEAFF
TRBJ1-1,TRBV19,CASSMGGLSTEAFF
TRBJ1-2,TRBV4-3,CASSQSEGRNYGYTF
TRBJ1-3,TRBV6-6,CASSRLDSGNTIYF
TRBJ1-6,TRBV30,CAYLGAELSYNSPLHF
TRBJ2-5,TRBV5-6,CASQKEGPETQYF
TRBJ2-2,TRBV11-2,CASSLSLTGELFF
TRBJ1-5,TRBV6-5,CASTLNGANQPQHF
TRBJ2-1,TRBV6-4,CASSAGTDSYNEQFF
TRBJ2-6,TRBV5-1,CASSPPIASSGANVLTF
TRBJ1-2,TRBV6-2/TRBV6-3,CASSYRLDRNYGYTF
TRBJ2-4,TRBV6-5,CASSTLAKNIQYF
TRBJ1-2,TRBV30,CAWRGRGRSFNYGYTF
TRBJ1-6,TRBV2,CASSEAGTGEGSPLHF
TRBJ1-5,TRBV30,CAWSRPTGSNQPQHF
TRBJ1-6,TRBV7-2,CASRALSSPLHF
TRBJ2-3,TRBV24-1,CATSDPKGPGDTQYF
TRBJ1-2,TRBV12-5,CASGTWDGGGGYTF
TRBJ1-2,TRBV5-8,CASSLEGQGGDGYTF
TRBJ2-5,TRBV7-2,CASSLDWTETQYF
TRBJ1-1,TRBV14,CASSLRGITEAFF